The 24 T cell receptor beta chains given below trace back to one sample, sequenced in a study of T cell repertoires in cytomegalovirus infection. One entry per CDR3 protein results from TCRdb running MiXCR on the reads. Of about 350,000 distinct CDR3 sequences in the sample, about a third were seen once. No antigens are known for them. This sample comprised cultured PBMCs, obtained from culture after CMV antigen stimulation. Receptors originate from a human donor in good health (CMV status not recorded). Some clones in this sample may be carry-over from other donors' samples.

The rearrangement joins TRBV7-2 to TRBJ1-2; perhaps TRBD1 as D (6 bases). The germline gives CDR1 SGHTA, CDR2 FQGNSA. The CDR3 consists of 12 residues. V was cut by 5 bases and J by 4 bases, with 8 bases left in between. In DNA form, the CDR3 reads TGTGCCAGCAGCGGGACATCCTATGGCTACACCTTC. It codes for CASSGTSYGYTF.

The chain joins TRBV12-3 or TRBV12-4 to TRBJ1-1, with TRBD1 identical over 9 bases. This CDR3 spans 16 amino acids. The junction had 6 bases not matched to a gene; V was cut back by 4 bases and J by 0 bases. CDR3 nucleotide sequence: TGTGCCAGCAGTTACAGGGGGCAGGGAATGAACACTGAAGCTTTCTTT. It is translated as CASSYRGQGMNTEAFF.

About this clonotype itself: The germline gene is not matched at one end of the junction; a read error may be the cause. This chain joins TRBV12-3 or TRBV12-4 and TRBJ2-5; D unresolved. This CDR3 contains 13 residues. The DNA for the CDR3 is TGTGTCAGCAGCAACAAGATTCCGGAGACCCAGTACTTC. Translating gives CVSSNKIPETQYF.

This clonotype was recorded a few times. The CDR3 sequence: CASSQSSSYNEQFF. CDR3 in DNA: TGTGCCAGCAGTCAATCTTCCTCCTACAATGAGCAGTTCTTC. The chain employs TRBV14 and TRBJ2-1; no clear D. CDR1 and CDR2 (germline): SGHDN, FVKESK. Trimming left V 6 bases short and J 0 bases short, with 9 bases between. The CDR3 has 14 amino acids.

CDR3 coding DNA: TGCAGCGCCACAGGAACGGGCGAGCAGTACTTC. Its translation: CSATGTGEQYF. The chain combines TRBV29-1 with TRBJ2-7, with a possible D match to TRBD1 (5 bases). CDR1 and CDR2 from the germline V gene are SQVTM and ANQGSEA. This CDR3 spans 11 amino acids. V dropped 7 bases and J dropped 6 bases, with 13 bases sitting between them.

The chain is built from TRBV6-2 or TRBV6-3 and TRBJ1-1; tentative D call: TRBD1 (6 bases). The germline V and J ends were trimmed by 4 bases and 3 bases, with 15 bases remaining between them. The germline V gene encodes CDR1 MNHEY and CDR2 SVGEGT. There are 15 residues in the CDR3. The CDR3 DNA follows: TGTGCCAGCAGTTCACGGGACAACCTCGACACTGAAGCTTTCTTT. It codes for CASSSRDNLDTEAFF.

The chain joins TRBV27 to TRBJ1-3; D possibly corresponds to TRBD1 (5 bases). CDR1 is MNHEY and CDR2 is SMNVEV in the germline V gene (reference sequence). V gave up 5 bases and J gave up 4 bases, with 12 bases separating them. The CDR3 sequence is 14 residues long. Here the CDR3 DNA reads TGTGCCAGCAGTCGAGCAGGGCCAGGAAACACCATATATTTT. This sequence encodes CASSRAGPGNTIYF.

CDR3: CAISRDGAYEQYF. Written as DNA, the CDR3 is TGTGCCATCAGTCGGGACGGTGCCTACGAGCAGTACTTC. The J gene is TRBJ2-7, the V gene TRBV10-3, with D tentatively TRBD1 or TRBD2 (5 bases each). Trimming pared 5 bases from V and 2 bases from J, leaving 10 bases between. The V gene's germline CDR1 is ENHRY and CDR2 SYGVKD. The CDR3 runs to 13 residues.

This clonotype showed up many times. V is TRBV7-9 and J is TRBJ2-1; 12 nucleotides agree with TRBD2. CDR1 and CDR2 (germline): SEHNR, FQNEAQ (reference sequence). V shed 6 bases and J 2 bases; nucleotides not matched to a gene: 2. The CDR3 is 15 residues long. The CDR3 coding sequence is TGTGCCAGCAGTCCTAGCGGGAGGGCCTACAATGAGCAGTTCTTC. Translated: CASSPSGRAYNEQFF.

This clonotype was detected only a few times. V is TRBV10-3 and J is TRBJ2-1; TRBD2 matches at 14 bases. With V trimmed by 4 bases and J by 7 bases, 3 bases remained unmatched. CDR3 length: 15 amino acids. The V gene's germline CDR1 is ENHRY and CDR2 SYGVKD. The CDR3 sequence: CAISVGTSGSNEQFF. The DNA of the CDR3 is TGTGCCATCAGTGTTGGGACTAGCGGGAGTAATGAGCAGTTCTTC.

A note on this clonotype: A much larger clone lies one base from this, so it may be a read error. The chain uses TRBV7-6 and TRBJ2-7, with 13 bases that match TRBD2. The CDR3 spans 16 residues. In germline, CDR1 is SGHVS, CDR2 FNYEAQ. CDR3 nucleotide sequence: TGTGCCAGCAGCATGGGACTAGCGGGAAACCCCTACAAGCAGTACTTC. Amino acid sequence: CASSMGLAGNPYKQYF.

A few counts support this clonotype. The rearrangement links TRBV7-8 to TRBJ2-7; 8 bases are a match to TRBD1. Trimming cost V 5 bases and J 3 bases; bases outside gene matches: 6. The CDR3 is 14 residues long. CDR1 is SGHVS and CDR2 is FQNEAQ in the germline V gene. CDR3 nucleotide sequence: TGTGCCAGCAGCACAGGACAGGGCATCTACGAGCAGTACGTC. Translation gives CASSTGQGIYEQYV.

This rearrangement joins TRBV7-8 to TRBJ2-7, with TRBD2 matching 12 bases. Per the germline V gene, CDR1 is SGHVS and CDR2 is FQNEAQ. V lost 6 bases, J lost 3 bases, and 12 bases stayed unmatched. The CDR3 covers 17 residues. CDR3 nucleotide sequence: TGTGCCAGCAGAACCCGGGTGGCTAGCGGGAGGGACTACGAGCAGTACTTC. This translates into CASRTRVASGRDYEQYF.

This clonotype was seen a handful of times. This sequence joins TRBV10-3 and TRBJ2-7; either TRBD1 or TRBD2 may supply D (5 bases each). Germline assignment: CDR1 ENHRY and CDR2 SYGVKD. The V end was cut by 7 bases, the J end by 1 base, with 11 bases between. The CDR3 consists of 13 residues. The DNA for the CDR3 is TGTGCCATCACGGGACGCCCTTCCTACGAGCAGTACTTC. Protein: CAITGRPSYEQYF.

This chain connects TRBV12-3 or TRBV12-4 to TRBJ1-6, with TRBD1 identical over 8 bases. CDR3 size: 14 residues. V dropped 6 bases and J dropped 10; count of bases not matched to a gene: 8. Here the CDR3 DNA reads TGTGCCAGCAGCACTCGACAGGGGAGATCACCCCTCCACTTT. Amino acid sequence: CASSTRQGRSPLHF.

This clonotype was counted once. The V and J genes are TRBV11-2 and TRBJ2-1; D might be TRBD2 (5 bases). V was clipped by 2 bases and J by 7 bases, with 12 bases between them. This CDR3 is built from 14 residues. From germline, CDR1 is SGHAT and CDR2 FQNNGV. The CDR3 nucleotides read TGTGCCAGCAGCTTACGTTCGACGGGGAATGAGCAGTTCTTC. Translated, it gives CASSLRSTGNEQFF.

The chain employs TRBV12-3 or TRBV12-4 and TRBJ1-1; 8 nucleotides match TRBD1. The CDR3 consists of 17 residues. V was clipped by 5 bases and J by 1 base; unmatched bases: 12. Here the CDR3 DNA reads TGTGCCAGCAGTGGACAGGGTTCTGCTCGTAGGAACACTGAAGCTTTCTTT. Its translation: CASSGQGSARRNTEAFF.

V and J are TRBV20-1 and TRBJ1-2; D gene uncertain. In germline, CDR1 is DFQATT, CDR2 SNEGSKA (reference sequence). This CDR3 is built from 12 residues. V lost 4 bases and J 5 bases, leaving 11 bases between the germline ends. The CDR3 region is CSAIPGRYGYTF. In DNA form, the CDR3 reads TGCAGTGCTATCCCCGGACGATATGGCTACACCTTC.

This clonotype was seen repeatedly, ten times or more. The chain uses TRBV7-2 and TRBJ2-6; D perhaps matches TRBD2 (6 bases). The germline V and J ends were trimmed by 1 base and 0 bases, with 13 bases remaining between them. This CDR3 region has 18 residues. CDR1 and CDR2 (germline): SGHTA, FQGNSA. CDR3 in DNA: TGTGCCAGCAGCTTAGGGTTAGCGGAGAGCTCTGGGGCCAACGTCCTGACTTTC. It is translated as CASSLGLAESSGANVLTF.

The chain recombines TRBV25-1 with TRBJ2-4; TRBD2 is a possible D gene (5 bases). The CDR3 has 14 residues. Trimming left V 4 bases short and J 0 bases short, with 7 bases between. Per germline, CDR1 MGHDK and CDR2 SYGVNS. CDR3: CASSAGIAKNIQYF. In DNA form, the CDR3 reads TGTGCCAGCAGTGCCGGGATAGCCAAAAACATTCAGTACTTC. Full variable domain (missing parts from reference TRBV25-1 and TRBJ2-4): EADIYQTPRYLVIGTGKKITLECSQTMGHDKMYWYQQDPGMELHLIHYSYGVNSTEKGDLSSESTVSRIRTEHFPLTLESARPSHTSQYLCASSAGIAKNIQYFGAGTRLSVL.

The chain combines TRBV6-2 or TRBV6-3 with TRBJ2-1, with D unclear. The CDR3 runs to 10 residues. CDR1 and CDR2 from the germline V gene are MNHEY and SVGEGT. The V end lost 5 bases, the J end lost 8 bases, and 4 bases lay between the germline ends. DNA for the CDR3: TGTGCCAGCAGTAGATATGAGCAGTTCTTC. This translates into CASSRYEQFF.

The gene calls are TRBV28 and TRBJ1-1; D not resolved. Germline loops: CDR1 MDHEN, CDR2 SYDVKM. V dropped 3 bases and J dropped 6 bases, with 20 bases sitting between them. This CDR3 contains 16 residues. The CDR3: CASSLVQASTIAEAFF. For the CDR3, the DNA is TGTGCCAGCAGTTTGGTGCAGGCGAGTACTATAGCTGAAGCTTTCTTT.

V gene TRBV19 combines with J gene TRBJ1-5; D not certain. Between the trimmed V and J ends, which lost 1 base and 2 bases, there was a span of 3 bases. This CDR3 is built from 13 residues. Germline V gene sequence: CDR1 LNHDA, CDR2 SQIVND (reference sequence). DNA for the CDR3: TGTGCCAGTAGTATAGGGGGCAATCAGCCCCAGCATTTT. Its protein is CASSIGGNQPQHF.

This chain links TRBV2 with TRBJ1-4; the match to TRBD1 covers 8 bases. CDR3 length: 14 residues. Germline-derived CDR1 and CDR2 are SNHLY and FYNNEI. V shed 7 bases, J shed 7 bases, and the junction held 8 bases outside the gene matches. The CDR3 reads CASTPDRGGEKLFF. CDR3 coding DNA: TGTGCCAGCACCCCAGACAGGGGAGGTGAAAAACTGTTTTTT.